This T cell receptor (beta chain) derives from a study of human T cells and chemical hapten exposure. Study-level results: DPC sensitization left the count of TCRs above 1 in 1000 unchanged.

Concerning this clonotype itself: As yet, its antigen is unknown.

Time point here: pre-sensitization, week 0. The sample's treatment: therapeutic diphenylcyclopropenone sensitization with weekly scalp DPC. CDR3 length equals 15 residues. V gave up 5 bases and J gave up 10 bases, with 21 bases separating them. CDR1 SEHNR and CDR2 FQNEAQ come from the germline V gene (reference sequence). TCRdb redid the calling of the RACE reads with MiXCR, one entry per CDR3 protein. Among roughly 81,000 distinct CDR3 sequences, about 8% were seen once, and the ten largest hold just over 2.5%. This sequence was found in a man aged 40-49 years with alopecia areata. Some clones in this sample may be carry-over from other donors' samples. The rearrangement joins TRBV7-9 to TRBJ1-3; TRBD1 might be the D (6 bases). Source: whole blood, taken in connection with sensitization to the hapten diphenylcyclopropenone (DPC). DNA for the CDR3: TGTGCCAGCAGCCAAGAGGGGGGGCCCGGCGGGACCATATATTTT. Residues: CASSQEGGPGGTIYF.